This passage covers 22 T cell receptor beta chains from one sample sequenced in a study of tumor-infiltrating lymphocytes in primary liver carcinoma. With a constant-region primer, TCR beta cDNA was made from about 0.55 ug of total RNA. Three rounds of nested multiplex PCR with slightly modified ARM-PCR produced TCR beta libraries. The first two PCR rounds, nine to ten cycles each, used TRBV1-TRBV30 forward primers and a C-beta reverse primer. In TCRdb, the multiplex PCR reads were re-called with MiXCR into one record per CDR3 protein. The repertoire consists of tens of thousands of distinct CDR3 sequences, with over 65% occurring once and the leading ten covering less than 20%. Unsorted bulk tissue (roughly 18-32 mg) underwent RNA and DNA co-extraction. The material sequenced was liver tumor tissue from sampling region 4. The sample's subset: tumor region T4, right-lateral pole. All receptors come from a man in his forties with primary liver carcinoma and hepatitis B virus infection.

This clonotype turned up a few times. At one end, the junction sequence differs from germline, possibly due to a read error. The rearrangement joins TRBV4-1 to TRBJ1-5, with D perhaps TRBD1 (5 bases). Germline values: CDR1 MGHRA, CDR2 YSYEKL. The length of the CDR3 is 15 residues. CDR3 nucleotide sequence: TGCGCCAGCAGTCCCATGGAGGGGAGCAATCAGCCCCAGTATTTC. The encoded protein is CASSPMEGSNQPQYF.

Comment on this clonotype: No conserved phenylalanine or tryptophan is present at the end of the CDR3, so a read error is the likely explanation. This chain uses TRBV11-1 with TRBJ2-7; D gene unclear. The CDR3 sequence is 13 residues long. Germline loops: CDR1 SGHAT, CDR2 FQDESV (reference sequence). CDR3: CASMGKRSYEQYS. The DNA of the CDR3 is TGTGCCAGCATGGGGAAGCGATCCTACGAACAGTACTCC.

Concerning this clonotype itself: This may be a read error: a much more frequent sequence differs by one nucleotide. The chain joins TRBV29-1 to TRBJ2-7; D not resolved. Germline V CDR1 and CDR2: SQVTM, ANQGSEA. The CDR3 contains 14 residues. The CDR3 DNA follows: TGCAGCATTTGGACGGCTCGAACGTCCTACGAGCAGTGCTTC. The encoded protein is CSIWTARTSYEQCF.

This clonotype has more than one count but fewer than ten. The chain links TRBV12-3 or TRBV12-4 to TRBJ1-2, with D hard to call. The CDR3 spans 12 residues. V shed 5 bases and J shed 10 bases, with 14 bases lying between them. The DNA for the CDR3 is TGTGCCAGCAGTCCGGGGAATAAAGTCTACACCTTC. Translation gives CASSPGNKVYTF.

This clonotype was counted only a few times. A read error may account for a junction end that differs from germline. CDR3 residues: CASSLSDRGSYRETPYF. CDR3 coding DNA: TGTGCCAGCAGTCTATCCGACAGGGGCTCATATCGGGAGACCCCGTACTTC. The chain links TRBV7-9 to TRBJ2-5, with 8 bases aligning to TRBD1. Looked up from germline, CDR1 is SEHNR and CDR2 is FQNEAQ (reference sequence). The CDR3 runs to 17 residues.

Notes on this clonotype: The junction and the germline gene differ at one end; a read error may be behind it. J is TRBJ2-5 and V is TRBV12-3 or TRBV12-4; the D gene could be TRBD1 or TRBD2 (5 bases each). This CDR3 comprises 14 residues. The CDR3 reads CASAQGESQETQYF. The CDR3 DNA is TGTGCCAGCGCTCAGGGAGAGTCCCAAGAGACACAGTACTTT.

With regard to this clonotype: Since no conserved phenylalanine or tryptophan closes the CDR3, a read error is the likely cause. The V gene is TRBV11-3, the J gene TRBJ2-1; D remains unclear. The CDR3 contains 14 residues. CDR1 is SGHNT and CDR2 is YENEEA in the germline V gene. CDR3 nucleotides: TGTGCCAGCATCTTAAGCGTATCGAACAATGAGCAGTTCCTC. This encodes CASILSVSNNEQFL.

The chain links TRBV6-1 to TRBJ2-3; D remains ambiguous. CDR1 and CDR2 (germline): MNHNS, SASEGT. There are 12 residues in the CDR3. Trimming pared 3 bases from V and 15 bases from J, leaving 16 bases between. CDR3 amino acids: CASSDWADMHYF. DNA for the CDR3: TGTGCCAGCAGTGATTGGGCAGATATGCACTATTTT.

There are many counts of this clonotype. The CDR3 spells CASSATGGTGELFF. CDR3 DNA: TGTGCCAGCAGTGCCACAGGGGGCACCGGGGAGCTGTTTTTT. This chain joins TRBV6-4 and TRBJ2-2; 8 bases match TRBD1. Losses at the gene ends were 4 bases for V and 4 bases for J; bases not matched to a gene: 2. CDR3 size: 14 residues. The germline CDR1 and CDR2 sequences are MRHNA and SNTAGT.

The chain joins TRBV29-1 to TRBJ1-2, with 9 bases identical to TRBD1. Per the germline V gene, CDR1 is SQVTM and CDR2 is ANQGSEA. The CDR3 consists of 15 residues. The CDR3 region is CNVPTCLQGAFGYTF. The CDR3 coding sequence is TGCAACGTGCCCACCTGCCTACAGGGGGCTTTTGGCTACACCTTC. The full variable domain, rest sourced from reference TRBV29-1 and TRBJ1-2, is SAVISQKPSRDICQRGTSLTIQCQVDSQVTMMFWYRQQPGQSLTLIATANQGSEATYESGFVIDKFPISRPNLTFSTLTVSNMSPEDSSIYLCNVPTCLQGAFGYTFGSGTRLTVV.

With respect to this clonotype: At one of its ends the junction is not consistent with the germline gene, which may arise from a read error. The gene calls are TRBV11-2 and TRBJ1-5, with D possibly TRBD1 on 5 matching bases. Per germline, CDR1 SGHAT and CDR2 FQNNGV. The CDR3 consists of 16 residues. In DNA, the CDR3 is TGTGCCAGCACCCTAAATGGGGGACTGACGAATCAGCACCAGCATTTT. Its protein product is CASTLNGGLTNQHQHF. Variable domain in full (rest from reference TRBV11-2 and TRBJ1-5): EAGVAQSPRYKIIEKRQSVAFWCNPISGHATLYWYQQILGQGPKLLIQFQNNGVVDDSQLPKDRFSAERLKGVDSTLKIQPAKLEDSAVYLCASTLNGGLTNQHQHFGDGTRLSIL.

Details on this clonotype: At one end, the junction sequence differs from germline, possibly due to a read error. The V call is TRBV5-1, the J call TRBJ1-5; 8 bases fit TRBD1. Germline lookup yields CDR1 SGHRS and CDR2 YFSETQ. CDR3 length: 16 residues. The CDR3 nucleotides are TGCGCCATCAGCTGGGGGGAACAGGGGGTAAATCAGTCCCAGCATTTT. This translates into CAISWGEQGVNQSQHF.

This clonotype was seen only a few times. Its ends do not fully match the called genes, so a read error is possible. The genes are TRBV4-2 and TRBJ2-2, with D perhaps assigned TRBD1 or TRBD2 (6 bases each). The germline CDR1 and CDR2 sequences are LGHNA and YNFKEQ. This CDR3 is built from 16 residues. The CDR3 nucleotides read TGTGTCAGCAGCCAAGATCCAACTAGGGGGGCCGGGGAGCTGTTTTTT. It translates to CVSSQDPTRGAGELFF.

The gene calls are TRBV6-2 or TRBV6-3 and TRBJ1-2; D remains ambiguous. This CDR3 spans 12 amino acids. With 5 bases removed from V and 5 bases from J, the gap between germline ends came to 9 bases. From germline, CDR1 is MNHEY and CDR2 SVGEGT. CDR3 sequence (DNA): TGTGCCAGCAGTGTGAGAGAATATGGCTACACCTTC. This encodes CASSVREYGYTF.

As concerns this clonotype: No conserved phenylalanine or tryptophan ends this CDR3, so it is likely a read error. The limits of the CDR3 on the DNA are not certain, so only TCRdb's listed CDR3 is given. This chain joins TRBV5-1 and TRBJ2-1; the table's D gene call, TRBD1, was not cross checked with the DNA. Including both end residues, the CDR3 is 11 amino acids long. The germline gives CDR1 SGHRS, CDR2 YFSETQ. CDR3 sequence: CASSLEQGLVL.

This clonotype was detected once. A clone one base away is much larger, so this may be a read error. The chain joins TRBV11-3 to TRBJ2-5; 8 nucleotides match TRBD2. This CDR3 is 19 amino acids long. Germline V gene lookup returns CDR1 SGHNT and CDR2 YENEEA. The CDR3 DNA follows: TGTTCCAGCAGCTCCCTAGGGGCCCTGGCGGGGGGCCAGGAAGAGACCCAGTACTTC. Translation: CSSSSLGALAGGQEETQYF.

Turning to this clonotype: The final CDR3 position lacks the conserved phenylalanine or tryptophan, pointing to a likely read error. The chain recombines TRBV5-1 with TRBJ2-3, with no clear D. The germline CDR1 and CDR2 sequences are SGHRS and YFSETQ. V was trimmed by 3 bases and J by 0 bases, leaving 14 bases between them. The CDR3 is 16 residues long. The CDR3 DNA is TGCGCCAGCAGCTCCTTAGCTGAGTTTAGCACAGATACGCAGTATATT. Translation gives CASSSLAEFSTDTQYI.

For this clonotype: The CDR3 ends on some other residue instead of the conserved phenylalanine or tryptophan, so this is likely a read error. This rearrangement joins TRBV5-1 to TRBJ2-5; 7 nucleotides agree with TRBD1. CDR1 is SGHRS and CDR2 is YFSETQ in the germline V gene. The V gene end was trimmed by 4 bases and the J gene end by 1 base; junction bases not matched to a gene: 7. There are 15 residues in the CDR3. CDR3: CASSHDRVSQETQYY. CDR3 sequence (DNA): TGCGCCAGCAGCCACGACAGGGTTAGCCAAGAGACCCAGTACTAC.

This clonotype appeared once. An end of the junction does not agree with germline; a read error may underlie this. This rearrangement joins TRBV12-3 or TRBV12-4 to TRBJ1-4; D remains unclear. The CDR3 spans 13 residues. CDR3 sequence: CAISLAGSEKLFF. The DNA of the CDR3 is TGTGCCATCAGTTTAGCAGGATCTGAAAAACTGTTTTTT.

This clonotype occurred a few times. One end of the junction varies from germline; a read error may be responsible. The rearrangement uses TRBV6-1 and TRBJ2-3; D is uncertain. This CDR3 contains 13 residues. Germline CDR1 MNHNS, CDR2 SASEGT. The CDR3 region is CVSSDNGTDTQYF. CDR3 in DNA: TGTGTCAGCAGTGATAACGGGACAGATACGCAGTATTTT.

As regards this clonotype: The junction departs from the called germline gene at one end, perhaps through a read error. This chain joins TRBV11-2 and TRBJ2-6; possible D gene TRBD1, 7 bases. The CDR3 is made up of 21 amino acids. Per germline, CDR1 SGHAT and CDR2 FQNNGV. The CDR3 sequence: CASNMGGDRDISLSGANVLTF. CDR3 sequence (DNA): TGTGCTAGCAACATGGGGGGAGACAGGGACATTTCCCTCTCTGGGGCCAACGTCCTGACTTTC.

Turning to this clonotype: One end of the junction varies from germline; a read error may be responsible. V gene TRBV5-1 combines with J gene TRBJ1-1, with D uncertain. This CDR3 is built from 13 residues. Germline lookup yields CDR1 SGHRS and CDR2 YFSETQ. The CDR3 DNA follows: TGCCCCAGCAGCTTGGAACCGTCGGGTTCGATTTTCTTT. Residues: CPSSLEPSGSIFF.